Below are 29 T cell receptor beta chains sequenced from a single sample in a study of CD8+CD57+ T cells in acquired aplastic anemia. Both TCR beta VDJ combination and CDR3 sequence profiling were carried out. Genomic DNA was the template for this profiling. TCRdb called the reads again in MiXCR, with one record for every CDR3 protein. The top ten hold 45% of the sample, which has about 170,000 distinct CDR3 sequences, 50% to 75% seen once. Sequencing input: sorted CD4+, CD8+, or CD8+CD57+ T cells (not recorded which) from PBMCs. These receptors all stem from a human donor in good health.

The J gene is TRBJ2-3, the V gene TRBV24-1, with D maybe TRBD1 (6 bases). Trimming took off 9 bases at V and 4 bases at J, with 16 bases between the two ends. Germline V lookup: CDR1 KGHDR, CDR2 SFDVKD. The CDR3 totals 14 residues. The CDR3 loop reads CATPTGPCPDTQYF. The CDR3 bases are TGTGCCACCCCGACAGGCCCTTGCCCAGATACGCAGTATTTT.

This clonotype was recorded many times. CDR3 protein: CASRQAGGRTDTQYF. Here the CDR3 DNA reads TGCGCCAGCAGACAAGCGGGAGGGCGTACAGATACGCAGTATTTT. The gene calls are TRBV10-2 and TRBJ2-3, with 10 bases fitting TRBD2. In germline, CDR1 is WSHSY, CDR2 SAAADI. The CDR3 consists of 15 residues. Trimming took 6 bases from V and 3 from J; bases not matched to a gene: 6.

On this clonotype: A much larger clone is a single base away; this may be a read error. The gene calls are TRBV30 and TRBJ2-5, with D perhaps TRBD2 (6 bases). From germline, CDR1 is GTSNPN and CDR2 SVGIG (reference sequence). V lost 0 bases, J lost 5 bases, and 16 bases lay in between. The CDR3 length is 15 residues. The CDR3 nucleotides are TGTGCCTGGAGTGTGCGCGATGGAGGGATGGAGACCCAGTACTTC. Protein: CAWSVRDGGMETQYF.

This clonotype has just a few counts. A read error is possible here, since a much larger clone lies one base away. V usage is TRBV19 and J usage is TRBJ1-2; D is unclear. The CDR3 is 14 residues long. CDR1 is LNHDA, CDR2 SQIVND, per germline (reference sequence). V lost 5 bases and J 4 bases, leaving 14 bases between the germline ends. The CDR3 region is CASSHGREGYGYTF. The CDR3 coding sequence is TGTGCCAGTAGTCACGGACGGGAGGGCTATGGCTACACCTTC.

The V call is TRBV7-2, the J call TRBJ2-7; TRBD2 agrees at 7 bases. CDR3 length equals 15 residues. Per germline, CDR1 SGHTA and CDR2 FQGNSA. J was trimmed by 2 bases and V by 5 bases; bases with no gene match: 9. CDR3 DNA sequence: TGTGCCAGCAGCCCACCTAGCGGACCTACCTACGAGCAGTACTTC. Translated, it gives CASSPPSGPTYEQYF.

A word on this clonotype: A clone one base away is much larger, so this may be a read error. This chain joins TRBV7-3 and TRBJ2-1; D gene uncertain. Germline CDR1 reads SGHTA; CDR2 reads FQGTGA. CDR3 size: 13 residues. For the CDR3, the DNA is TGTGCCGGCAGCTTGTGGGCGGCCGATGAGCAGTTCTTC. Protein: CAGSLWAADEQFF.

The CDR3, as DNA: TGTGCCAGCAGCCCCCGGACTAGCGCCGCCGGGGACACCATATATTTT. Protein: CASSPRTSAAGDTIYF. The chain recombines TRBV9 with TRBJ1-3, with no clear D. V shed 4 bases and J shed 8 bases, with 22 bases lying between them. This CDR3 is built from 16 residues. Looked up from germline, CDR1 is SGDLS and CDR2 is YYNGEE.

This chain joins TRBV24-1 and TRBJ2-7; 7 bases line up with TRBD1. This CDR3 has 14 amino acids. CDR1 KGHDR and CDR2 SFDVKD come from the germline V gene. The V and J ends lost 10 bases and 3 bases, in that order; junction bases with no gene match: 11. The CDR3 reads CATQDGDRSYEQYF. The CDR3 coding sequence is TGTGCCACTCAAGATGGGGACAGAAGCTACGAGCAGTACTTC.

This clonotype was counted between two and nine times. In nucleotides, the CDR3 is TGTGCCATCAGTGAAGGGCAGATATATGGCTACACCTTC. It yields the protein CAISEGQIYGYTF. The chain links TRBV10-3 to TRBJ1-2, with unresolved D. V lost 3 bases, J lost 5 bases, and 10 bases lay in between. Germline V gene data show CDR1 as ENHRY and CDR2 as SYGVKD. This CDR3 is 13 amino acids long.

This clonotype was observed many times. The V and J genes are TRBV6-5 and TRBJ2-7; D perhaps matches TRBD1 (6 bases). The germline gives CDR1 MNHEY, CDR2 SVGAGI. Trimming stripped 2 bases from V and 5 bases from J, with 22 bases between. This CDR3 spans 17 amino acids. The CDR3 sequence is CASSYQKPGVSRDEQYF. The CDR3 coding sequence is TGTGCCAGCAGTTACCAAAAGCCAGGGGTCAGTCGGGACGAGCAGTACTTC.

This clonotype was picked up a small number of times. The chain recombines TRBV2 with TRBJ2-5, with D possibly being TRBD1 (6 bases). The V gene's germline CDR1 is SNHLY and CDR2 FYNNEI. There are 16 residues in the CDR3. Trimming left V 4 bases short and J 1 base short, with 16 bases between. For the CDR3, the DNA is TGTGCCAGCAGTGGTCGCCAGGGGACGCCCCAAGAGACCCAGTACTTC. Translation gives CASSGRQGTPQETQYF.

The chain combines TRBV9 with TRBJ2-3, with a possible D match to TRBD1 (6 bases). The length of the CDR3 is 15 residues. V dropped 5 bases and J dropped 4 bases, with 17 bases sitting between them. Germline loops: CDR1 SGDLS, CDR2 YYNGEE. This CDR3 reads CASSPTGQPADTQYF. CDR3 in DNA: TGTGCCAGCAGTCCTACCGGACAGCCCGCAGATACGCAGTATTTT.

This sequence joins TRBV7-2 and TRBJ2-7; a weak D match, TRBD1 (5 bases). Germline loops: CDR1 SGHTA, CDR2 FQGNSA. V was pared by 5 bases and J by 2 bases, with 10 bases between. The CDR3 is 13 residues long. Here the CDR3 reads CASSPSRAYEQYF. Written as DNA, the CDR3 is TGTGCCAGCAGCCCCAGCAGGGCCTACGAGCAGTACTTC.

This clonotype was observed a few times. The chain links TRBV2 to TRBJ1-4, with TRBD1 matching 7 bases. Per the germline V gene, CDR1 is SNHLY and CDR2 is FYNNEI. Unmatched junction bases numbered 8, after V lost 5 bases and J lost 8 bases. The CDR3 extends over 14 amino acids. CDR3 coding DNA: TGTGCCAGCAGTAGACAGGGCGTTAACGAAAAACTGTTTTTT. It translates to CASSRQGVNEKLFF.

This rearrangement joins TRBV27 to TRBJ2-2; D possibly corresponds to TRBD2 (6 bases). V was clipped by 1 base and J by 8 bases, with 14 bases between them. Germline CDR1 and CDR2: MNHEY and SMNVEV (reference sequence). The CDR3 contains 15 residues. The CDR3 coding sequence is TGTGCCAGCAGTTTATGGGGTCCGGGAGTGGGGGAGCTGTTTTTT. Translation: CASSLWGPGVGELFF.

This clonotype is a singleton in its sample. This chain links TRBV7-9 with TRBJ1-1, with 7 positions matching TRBD1. Per the germline V gene, CDR1 is SEHNR and CDR2 is FQNEAQ (reference sequence). The CDR3 runs 16 residues. With V trimmed by 5 bases and J by 1 base, 10 bases remained unmatched. CDR3 DNA: TGTGCCAGCAGCCTACAGGAAGACAGGGCGAACACTGAAGCTTTCTTT. Protein: CASSLQEDRANTEAFF.

The J gene is TRBJ1-2, the V gene TRBV19; a weak D match, TRBD1 (5 bases). The CDR3 consists of 15 residues. Per germline, CDR1 LNHDA and CDR2 SQIVND (reference sequence). Between the trimmed V and J ends, which lost 6 bases and 6 bases, there was a span of 20 bases. The DNA for the CDR3 is TGTGCCAGTAGCTCCTATCGGGGCAGCCAGGATGGCTACACCTTC. It encodes CASSSYRGSQDGYTF.

CDR3 protein: CASSQAWLADTGELFF. DNA of the CDR3: TGTGCCAGCAGCCAAGCGTGGCTAGCCGACACCGGGGAGCTGTTTTTT. This chain connects TRBV14 to TRBJ2-2; possible D gene TRBD2, 5 bases. This CDR3 is 16 amino acids long. V lost 1 base to trimming and J lost 3 bases, with 12 bases between them. Germline CDR1 is SGHDN and CDR2 is FVKESK. Full variable domain (missing parts from reference TRBV14 and TRBJ2-2): EAGVTQFPSHSVIEKGQTVTLRCDPISGHDNLYWYRRVMGKEIKFLLHFVKESKQDESGMPNNRFLAERTGGTYSTLKVQPAELEDSGVYFCASSQAWLADTGELFFGEGSRLTVL.

CDR3 in amino acids: CASSLVGQAYEQYF. The CDR3 DNA reads TGTGCCAGCAGCTTAGTGGGACAGGCCTACGAGCAGTACTTC. The chain carries TRBV7-8 and TRBJ2-7, with 8 bases aligning to TRBD1. Germline CDR1 is SGHVS and CDR2 is FQNEAQ. V was clipped by 1 base and J by 2 bases; unmatched bases: 1. The CDR3 is 14 amino acids.

V usage is TRBV9 and J usage is TRBJ1-6, with D perhaps matching TRBD1 (6 bases). This CDR3 has 19 amino acids. The germline gives CDR1 SGDLS, CDR2 YYNGEE. Trimming took off 2 bases at V and 7 bases at J, with 25 bases between the two ends. The CDR3 region has the DNA TGTGCCAGCAGCGTTTCGAGAGGGGGTTCTGAGATGGGGAATTCACCCCTCCACTTT. Residues: CASSVSRGGSEMGNSPLHF.

CDR3: CASSQVVGVFYEQYF. The CDR3 DNA reads as TGCGCCAGCAGCCAAGTAGTAGGGGTGTTCTACGAGCAGTACTTC. The gene calls are TRBV4-3 and TRBJ2-7, with a possible D match to TRBD1 (5 bases). Germline loops: CDR1 LGHNA, CDR2 YSLEER. The CDR3 spans 15 residues. The V and J ends lost 1 base and 3 bases respectively, with 13 bases between them.

In regard to this clonotype: This clone may be a read error of a much larger clone one base away. The rearrangement joins TRBV24-1 to TRBJ1-1, with a possible D match to TRBD1 (5 bases). From germline, CDR1 is KGHDR and CDR2 SFDVKD. The CDR3 is 14 residues long. Trimming removed 6 bases from V and 0 bases from J, with 10 bases in between. CDR3 residues: CATSNSGVNTEAFF. The CDR3 DNA follows: TGTGCCACCAGTAATTCGGGGGTGAACACTGAAGCTTTCTTT.

The chain recombines TRBV15 with TRBJ1-2; D gene unclear. CDR3 length equals 14 residues. The germline V gene has CDR1 LNHNV and CDR2 YYDKDF (reference sequence). Trimming removed 0 bases at V and 5 bases at J, with 10 bases between. The CDR3 nucleotides are TGTGCCACCAGCAGAGAGGCTAGCGGGTATGGCTACACCTTC. Translating it yields CATSREASGYGYTF. Filled out from reference TRBV15 and TRBJ1-2, the complete variable domain reads DAMVIQNPRYQVTQFGKPVTLSCSQTLNHNVMYWYQQKSSQAPKLLFHYYDKDFNNEADTPDNFQSRRPNTSFCFLDIRSPGLGDTAMYLCATSREASGYGYTFGSGTRLTVV.

In regard to this clonotype: A much larger clone is a single base away; this may be a read error. The CDR3 nucleotides are TGTGCCAGCAGCTTTAATCTGTGCAGGGGTTCCTACAATGAGCAGTTCTTC. Residues: CASSFNLCRGSYNEQFF. V and J are TRBV5-6 and TRBJ2-1, with D perhaps TRBD1 (6 bases). Trimming took 2 bases from V and 1 from J, leaving 16 bases between them. Germline V gives CDR1 SGHDT, CDR2 YYEEEE. The length of the CDR3 is 17 residues.

The chain is built from TRBV20-1 and TRBJ2-5; 9 positions match TRBD2. Germline-derived CDR1 and CDR2 are DFQATT and SNEGSKA (reference sequence). Trimming took 5 bases from V and 3 from J; bases not matched to a gene: 4. This CDR3 has 13 residues. The CDR3, as DNA: TGCAGTGCTTCCAGGACTAGCGAAGAGACCCAGTACTTC. Encoded protein: CSASRTSEETQYF.

This clonotype was found many times. The chain uses TRBV2 and TRBJ1-1, with D uncertain. CDR3 size: 11 residues. Germline V lookup: CDR1 SNHLY, CDR2 FYNNEI. Trimming stripped 10 bases from V and 0 bases from J, with 6 bases between. As DNA, the CDR3 is TGTGCCACCTCGATGAACACTGAAGCTTTCTTT. This encodes CATSMNTEAFF.

This clonotype showed up many times. The chain couples TRBV5-1 to TRBJ1-3, with 9 bases lining up with TRBD1. Germline loops: CDR1 SGHRS, CDR2 YFSETQ. With 0 bases clipped from V and 6 bases from J, the junction kept 7 bases outside the gene matches. The CDR3 loop spans 16 amino acids. CDR3 amino acids: CASSLGDRGFENTIYF. The CDR3 coding sequence is TGCGCCAGCAGCTTGGGCGACAGGGGGTTTGAAAACACCATATATTTT.

The chain combines TRBV15 with TRBJ1-3; D is unclear. Germline CDR1 is LNHNV and CDR2 is YYDKDF (reference sequence). Trimming stripped 0 bases from V and 8 bases from J, with 8 bases between. The CDR3 has 13 amino acids. CDR3 region: CATSRDPGDTIYF. The DNA for the CDR3 is TGTGCCACCAGCAGAGACCCCGGTGACACCATATATTTT. Full variable domain (rest looked up from reference TRBV15 and TRBJ1-3): DAMVIQNPRYQVTQFGKPVTLSCSQTLNHNVMYWYQQKSSQAPKLLFHYYDKDFNNEADTPDNFQSRRPNTSFCFLDIRSPGLGDTAMYLCATSRDPGDTIYFGEGSWLTVV.

The genes are TRBV10-3 and TRBJ2-7; a weak D match, TRBD1 (8 bases). Trimming removed 10 bases from V and 6 bases from J, with 19 bases in between. Germline loops: CDR1 ENHRY, CDR2 SYGVKD. The CDR3 has 13 residues. The CDR3 DNA sequence: TGTGCCACCCGGGGGGCAGGGACAGGCGAGCAGTACTTC. This encodes CATRGAGTGEQYF.